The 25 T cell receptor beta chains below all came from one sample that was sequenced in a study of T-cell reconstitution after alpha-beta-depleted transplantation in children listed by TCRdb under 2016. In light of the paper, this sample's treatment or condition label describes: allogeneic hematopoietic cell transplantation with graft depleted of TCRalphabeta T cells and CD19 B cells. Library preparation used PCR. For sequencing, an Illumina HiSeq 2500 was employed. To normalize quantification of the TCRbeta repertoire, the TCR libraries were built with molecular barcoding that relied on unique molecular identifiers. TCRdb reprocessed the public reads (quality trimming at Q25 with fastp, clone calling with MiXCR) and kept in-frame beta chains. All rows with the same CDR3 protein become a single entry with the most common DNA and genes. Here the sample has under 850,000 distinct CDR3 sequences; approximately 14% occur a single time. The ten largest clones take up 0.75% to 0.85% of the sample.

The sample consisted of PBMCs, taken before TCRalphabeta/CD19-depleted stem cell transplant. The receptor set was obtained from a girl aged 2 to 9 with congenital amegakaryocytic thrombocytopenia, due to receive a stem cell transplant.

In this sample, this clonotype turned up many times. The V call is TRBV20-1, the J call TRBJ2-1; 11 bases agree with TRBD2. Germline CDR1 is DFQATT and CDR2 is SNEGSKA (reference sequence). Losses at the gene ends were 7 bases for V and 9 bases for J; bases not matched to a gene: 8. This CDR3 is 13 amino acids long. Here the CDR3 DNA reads TGCAGTGTTATAGCGGGAGGGATTAGTGAGCAGTTCTTC. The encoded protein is CSVIAGGISEQFF.

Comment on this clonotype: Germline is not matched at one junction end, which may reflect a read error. The CDR3 DNA sequence: TGTGCCACCAGCAGAGTCACTAGCGGACAAGAGACCCACTACTTC. Translation: CATSRVTSGQETHYF. The rearrangement joins TRBV15 to TRBJ2-5, with TRBD2 matching over 8 bases. Per germline, CDR1 LNHNV and CDR2 YYDKDF (reference sequence). There are 15 residues in the CDR3.

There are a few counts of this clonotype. CDR3: CASSWRDYGYTF. The CDR3 DNA follows: TGTGCCAGCAGTTGGCGCGACTATGGCTACACCTTC. The chain carries TRBV28 and TRBJ1-2; D not certain. The length of the CDR3 is 12 residues. Trimming pared 4 bases from V and 3 bases from J, leaving 6 bases between. Germline CDR1 is MDHEN and CDR2 is SYDVKM.

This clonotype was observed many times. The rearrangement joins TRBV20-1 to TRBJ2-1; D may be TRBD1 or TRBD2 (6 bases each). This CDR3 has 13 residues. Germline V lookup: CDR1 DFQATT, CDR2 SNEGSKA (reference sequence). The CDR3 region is CRLTGTEGNEQFF. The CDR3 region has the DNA TGCAGGCTAACAGGGACTGAGGGGAATGAGCAGTTCTTC.

The CDR3 DNA reads as TGCGCCAGCAGCCTAGGTGGGACGGGACGCGAGCAGTTCTTC. Protein: CASSLGGTGREQFF. The rearrangement uses TRBV5-1 and TRBJ2-1; D is perhaps TRBD1 or TRBD2 (5 bases each). V lost 4 bases, J lost 10 bases, and 18 bases lay in between. Germline V gene data show CDR1 as SGHRS and CDR2 as YFSETQ. The CDR3 is 14 residues long.

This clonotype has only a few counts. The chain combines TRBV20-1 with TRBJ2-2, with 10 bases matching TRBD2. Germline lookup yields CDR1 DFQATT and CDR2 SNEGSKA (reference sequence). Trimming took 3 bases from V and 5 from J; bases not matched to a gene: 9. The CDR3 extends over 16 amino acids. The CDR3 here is CSAREEAGGPTGELFF. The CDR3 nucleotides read TGCAGTGCTAGGGAAGAAGCGGGAGGGCCGACCGGGGAGCTGTTTTTT.

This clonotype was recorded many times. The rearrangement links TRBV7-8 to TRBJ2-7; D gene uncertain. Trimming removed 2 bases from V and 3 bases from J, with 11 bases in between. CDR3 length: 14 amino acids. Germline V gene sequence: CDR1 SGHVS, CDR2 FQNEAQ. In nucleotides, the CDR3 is TGTGCCAGCAGCTTACGTTGGGCGAACTACGAGCAGTACTTC. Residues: CASSLRWANYEQYF.

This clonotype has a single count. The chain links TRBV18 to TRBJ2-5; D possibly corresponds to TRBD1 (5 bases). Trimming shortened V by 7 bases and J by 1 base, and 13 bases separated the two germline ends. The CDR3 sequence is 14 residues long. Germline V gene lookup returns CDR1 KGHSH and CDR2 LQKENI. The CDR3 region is CASCNQGSQETQYF. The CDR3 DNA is TGTGCCAGCTGCAATCAGGGATCCCAAGAGACCCAGTACTTC. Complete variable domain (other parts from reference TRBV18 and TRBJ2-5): NAGVMQNPRHLVRRRGQEARLRCSPMKGHSHVYWYRQLPEEGLKFMVYLQKENIIDESGMPKERFSAEFPKEGPSILRIQQVVRGDSAAYFCASCNQGSQETQYFGPGTRLLVL.

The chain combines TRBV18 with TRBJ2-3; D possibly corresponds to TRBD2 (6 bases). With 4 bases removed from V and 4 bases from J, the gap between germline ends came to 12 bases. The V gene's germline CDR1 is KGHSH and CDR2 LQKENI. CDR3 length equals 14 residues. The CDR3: CASSQEGPADTQYF. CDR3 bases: TGTGCCAGCTCACAGGAGGGGCCTGCAGATACGCAGTATTTT.

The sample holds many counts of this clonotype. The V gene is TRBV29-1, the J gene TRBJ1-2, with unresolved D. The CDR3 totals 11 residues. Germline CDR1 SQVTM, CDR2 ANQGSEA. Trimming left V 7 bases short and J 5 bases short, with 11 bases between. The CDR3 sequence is CSAQRAYGYTF. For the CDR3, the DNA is TGCAGCGCCCAGCGAGCGTATGGCTACACCTTC. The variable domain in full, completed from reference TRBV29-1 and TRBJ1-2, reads SAVISQKPSRDICQRGTSLTIQCQVDSQVTMMFWYRQQPGQSLTLIATANQGSEATYESGFVIDKFPISRPNLTFSTLTVSNMSPEDSSIYLCSAQRAYGYTFGSGTRLTVV.

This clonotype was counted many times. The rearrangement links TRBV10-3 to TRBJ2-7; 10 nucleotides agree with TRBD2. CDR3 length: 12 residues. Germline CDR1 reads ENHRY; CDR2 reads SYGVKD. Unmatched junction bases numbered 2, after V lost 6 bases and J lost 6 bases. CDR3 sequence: CAISLAGAEQYF. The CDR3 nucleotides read TGTGCCATCAGCCTAGCGGGAGCCGAGCAGTACTTC.

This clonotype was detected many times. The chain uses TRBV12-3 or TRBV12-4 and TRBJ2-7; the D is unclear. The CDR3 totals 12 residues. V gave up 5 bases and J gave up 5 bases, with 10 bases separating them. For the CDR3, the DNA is TGTGCCAGCAGTGCCATACTCGACGAGCAGTACTTC. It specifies CASSAILDEQYF.

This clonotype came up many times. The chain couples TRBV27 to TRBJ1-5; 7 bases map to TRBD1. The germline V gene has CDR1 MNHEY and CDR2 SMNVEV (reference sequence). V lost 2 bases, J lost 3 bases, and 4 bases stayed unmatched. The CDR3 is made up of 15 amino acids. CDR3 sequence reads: CASSLAGQHNQPQHF. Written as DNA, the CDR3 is TGTGCCAGCAGTTTAGCGGGACAGCACAATCAGCCCCAGCATTTT.

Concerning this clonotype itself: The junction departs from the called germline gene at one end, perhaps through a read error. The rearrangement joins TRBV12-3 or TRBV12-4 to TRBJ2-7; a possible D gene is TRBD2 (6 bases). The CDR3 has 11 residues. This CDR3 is CASSFGAWRAF. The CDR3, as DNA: TGTGCCAGCAGTTTTGGGGCCTGGAGGGCCTTC.

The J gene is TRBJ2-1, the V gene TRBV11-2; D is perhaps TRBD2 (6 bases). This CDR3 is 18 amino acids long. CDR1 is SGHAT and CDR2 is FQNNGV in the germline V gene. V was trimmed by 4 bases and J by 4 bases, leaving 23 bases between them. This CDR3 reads CASSSPRGGKLNYNEQFF. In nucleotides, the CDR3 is TGTGCCAGCAGCTCCCCGAGGGGCGGGAAGCTTAATTACAATGAGCAGTTCTTC.

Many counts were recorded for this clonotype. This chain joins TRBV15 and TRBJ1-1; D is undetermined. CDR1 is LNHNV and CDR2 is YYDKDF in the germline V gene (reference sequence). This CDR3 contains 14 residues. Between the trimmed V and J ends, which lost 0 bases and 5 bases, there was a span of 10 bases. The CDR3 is CATSRDTAGTEAFF. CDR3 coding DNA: TGTGCCACCAGCAGAGATACCGCGGGTACTGAAGCTTTCTTT.

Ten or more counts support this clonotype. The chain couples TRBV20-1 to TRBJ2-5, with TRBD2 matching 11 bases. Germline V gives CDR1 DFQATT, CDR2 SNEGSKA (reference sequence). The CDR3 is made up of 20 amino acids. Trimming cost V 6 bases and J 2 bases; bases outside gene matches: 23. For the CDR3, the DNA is TGCAGTGCCAAGCCCTCGTATTGGCTAGCGGGAGGAGGTAGACAAGAGACCCAGTACTTC. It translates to CSAKPSYWLAGGGRQETQYF.

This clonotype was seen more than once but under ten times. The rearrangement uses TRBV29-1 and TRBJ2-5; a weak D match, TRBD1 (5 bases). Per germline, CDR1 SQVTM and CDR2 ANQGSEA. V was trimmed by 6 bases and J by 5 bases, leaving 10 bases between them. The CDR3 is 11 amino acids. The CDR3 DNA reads TGCAGCGTCCTGAGACAGGAGACCCAGTACTTC. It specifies CSVLRQETQYF.

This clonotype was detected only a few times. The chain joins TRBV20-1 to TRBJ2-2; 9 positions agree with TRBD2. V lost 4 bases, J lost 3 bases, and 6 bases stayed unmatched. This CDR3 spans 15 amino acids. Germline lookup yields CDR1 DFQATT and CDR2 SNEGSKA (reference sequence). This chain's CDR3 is CSANLAGPDTGELFF. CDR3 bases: TGCAGTGCTAACCTAGCGGGACCGGACACCGGGGAGCTGTTTTTT.

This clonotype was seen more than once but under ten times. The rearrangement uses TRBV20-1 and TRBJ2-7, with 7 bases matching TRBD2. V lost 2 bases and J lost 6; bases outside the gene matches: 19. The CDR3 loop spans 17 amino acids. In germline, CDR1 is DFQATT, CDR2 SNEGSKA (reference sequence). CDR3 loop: CSARPYLLAERLGEQYF. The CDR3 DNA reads TGCAGTGCTAGACCCTACTTGCTAGCGGAACGCCTCGGCGAGCAGTACTTC.

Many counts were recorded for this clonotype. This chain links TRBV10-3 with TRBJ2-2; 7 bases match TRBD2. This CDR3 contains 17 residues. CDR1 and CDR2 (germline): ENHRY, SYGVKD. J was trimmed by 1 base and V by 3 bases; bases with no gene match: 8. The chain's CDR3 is CAISEDPRGRNTGELFF. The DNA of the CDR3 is TGTGCCATCAGTGAAGATCCCCGCGGGAGGAACACCGGGGAGCTGTTTTTT.

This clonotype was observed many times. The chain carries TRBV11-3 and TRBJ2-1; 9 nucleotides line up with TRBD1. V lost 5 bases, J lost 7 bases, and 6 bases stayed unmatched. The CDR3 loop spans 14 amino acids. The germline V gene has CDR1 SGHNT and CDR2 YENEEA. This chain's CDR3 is CASSMNRGQNEQFF. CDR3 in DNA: TGTGCCAGCAGCATGAACAGGGGGCAGAATGAGCAGTTCTTC.

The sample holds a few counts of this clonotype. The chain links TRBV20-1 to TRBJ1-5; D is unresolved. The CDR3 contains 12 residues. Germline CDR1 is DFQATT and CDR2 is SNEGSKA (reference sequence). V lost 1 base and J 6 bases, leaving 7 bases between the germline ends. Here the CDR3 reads CSARGSIQPQHF. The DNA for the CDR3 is TGCAGTGCTAGAGGCTCGATTCAGCCCCAGCATTTT.

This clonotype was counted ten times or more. DNA of the CDR3: TGCAGTGCTAGAGCCCTCACGCTGGGATACTATGGCTACACCTTC. It specifies CSARALTLGYYGYTF. The chain links TRBV20-1 to TRBJ1-2; D is undetermined. Trimming left V 1 base short and J 3 bases short, with 15 bases between. The CDR3 has 15 residues. The germline V gene encodes CDR1 DFQATT and CDR2 SNEGSKA (reference sequence).

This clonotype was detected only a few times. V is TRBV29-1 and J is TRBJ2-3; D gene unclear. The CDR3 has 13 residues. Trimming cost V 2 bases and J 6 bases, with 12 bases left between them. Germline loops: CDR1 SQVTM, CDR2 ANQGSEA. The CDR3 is CSVEPANADTQYF. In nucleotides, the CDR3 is TGCAGCGTTGAACCTGCTAATGCCGATACGCAGTATTTT.